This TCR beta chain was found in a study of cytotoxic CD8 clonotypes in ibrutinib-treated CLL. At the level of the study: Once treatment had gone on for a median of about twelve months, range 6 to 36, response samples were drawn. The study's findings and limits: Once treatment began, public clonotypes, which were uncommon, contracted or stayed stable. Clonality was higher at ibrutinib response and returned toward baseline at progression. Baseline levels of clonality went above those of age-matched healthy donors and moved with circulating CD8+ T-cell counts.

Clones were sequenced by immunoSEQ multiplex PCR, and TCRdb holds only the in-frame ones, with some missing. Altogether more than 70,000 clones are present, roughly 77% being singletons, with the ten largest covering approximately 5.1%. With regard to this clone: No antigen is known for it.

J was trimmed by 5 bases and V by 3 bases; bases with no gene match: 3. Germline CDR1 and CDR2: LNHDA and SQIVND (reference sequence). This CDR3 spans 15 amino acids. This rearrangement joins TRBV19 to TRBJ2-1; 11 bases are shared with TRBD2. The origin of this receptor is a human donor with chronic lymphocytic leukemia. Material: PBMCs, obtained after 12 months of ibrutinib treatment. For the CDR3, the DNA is TGTGCCAGTAGTATGCAGGGACTAGCGGACAATGAGCAGTTCTTC. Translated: CASSMQGLADNEQFF. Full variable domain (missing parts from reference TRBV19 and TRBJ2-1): DGGITQSPKYLFRKEGQNVTLSCEQNLNHDAMYWYRQDPGQGLRLIYYSQIVNDFQKGDIAEGYSVSREKKESFPLTVTSAQKNPTAFYLCASSMQGLADNEQFFGPGTRLTVL.